A single sample gave rise to the 20 T cell receptor beta chains below, sequenced in a study of response to subunit inactivated influenza vaccine. Using its own MiXCR run on the RT-PCR reads, TCRdb lists one record per CDR3 protein. The sample contains more than 700,000 distinct CDR3 sequences, around 21% of which appear only once. Sequenced material: PBMCs from blood, taken more than 4 days after vaccination. These receptors originate from a man aged 50-60 years who received an inactivated influenza vaccine.

This chain connects TRBV28 to TRBJ2-7; possibly TRBD2 for D (5 bases). V dropped 3 bases and J dropped 12 bases, with 15 bases sitting between them. The CDR3 is 12 residues long. In germline, CDR1 is MDHEN, CDR2 SYDVKM. CDR3 sequence: CASSLYSGSPYF. The CDR3, as DNA: TGTGCCAGCAGTTTGTACAGCGGTAGTCCGTACTTC.

This rearrangement joins TRBV5-1 to TRBJ2-5; no reliable D call. The length of the CDR3 is 13 residues. Trimming took off 0 bases at V and 5 bases at J, with 8 bases between the two ends. Germline lookup yields CDR1 SGHRS and CDR2 YFSETQ. The CDR3 DNA follows: TGCGCCAGCAGCTTGGGGCCAGATGAGACCCAGTACTTC. Translation gives CASSLGPDETQYF.

This clonotype has a handful of counts. The chain is built from TRBV6-6 and TRBJ2-7, with D uncertain. Trimming stripped 7 bases from V and 0 bases from J, with 10 bases between. This CDR3 spans 13 amino acids. CDR1 is MNHNY, CDR2 SVGAGI, per germline (reference sequence). The CDR3 bases are TGTGCCAGCAACAAGGCCGGCTCCTACGAGCAGTACTTC. Its translation is CASNKAGSYEQYF.

This clonotype showed up just a few times. V and J are TRBV11-2 and TRBJ2-1; D is possibly TRBD1 (5 bases). Germline V gives CDR1 SGHAT, CDR2 FQNNGV. V shed 8 bases and J shed 5 bases, with 13 bases lying between them. The CDR3 extends over 13 amino acids. The DNA for the CDR3 is TGTGCCAGCTTAGGGGATTGGGACAATGAGCAGTTCTTC. This gives the protein CASLGDWDNEQFF.

This chain connects TRBV5-4 to TRBJ1-2; tentative D call: TRBD1 (5 bases). Germline CDR1 and CDR2: SGHNT and YYREEE (reference sequence). There are 15 residues in the CDR3. V shed 0 bases and J shed 5 bases, with 14 bases lying between them. This CDR3 reads CASSLARQGEYGYTF. CDR3 nucleotides: TGTGCCAGCAGCTTGGCCAGGCAGGGAGAATATGGCTACACCTTC.

The chain uses TRBV7-2 and TRBJ2-7; no clear D gene. Trimming shortened V by 4 bases and J by 2 bases, and 15 bases separated the two germline ends. The CDR3 covers 15 residues. Germline CDR1 reads SGHTA; CDR2 reads FQGNSA. In DNA, the CDR3 is TGTGCCAGCAGCTCGATGAATCAGCTGACCTACGAGCAGTACTTC. Translating it yields CASSSMNQLTYEQYF. The whole variable domain, remainder taken from reference TRBV7-2 and TRBJ2-7, is GAGVSQSPSNKVTEKGKDVELRCDPISGHTALYWYRQSLGQGLEFLIYFQGNSAPDKSGLPSDRFSAERTGGSVSTLTIQRTQQEDSAVYLCASSSMNQLTYEQYFGPGTRLTVT.

A few counts support this clonotype. This sequence joins TRBV29-1 and TRBJ2-3; TRBD2 might be the D (6 bases). The CDR3 contains 13 residues. V was clipped by 7 bases and J by 3 bases, with 14 bases between them. Germline CDR1 is SQVTM and CDR2 is ANQGSEA. CDR3 bases: TGCAGCGCCGAGAGAAGCGGGACAGATACGCAGTATTTT. This encodes CSAERSGTDTQYF.

This clonotype was detected only once. The V call is TRBV5-8, the J call TRBJ2-5; D might be TRBD2 (5 bases). The V end was cut by 4 bases, the J end by 3 bases, with 19 bases between. The CDR3 covers 16 residues. In germline, CDR1 is SGHTS, CDR2 YDEGEE. The CDR3 nucleotides are TGTGCCAGCAGCCTAACTACGACGAAGACTAAAGAGACCCAGTACTTC. This sequence encodes CASSLTTTKTKETQYF.

The J gene is TRBJ1-6, the V gene TRBV11-2; possibly TRBD1 for D (5 bases). The CDR3 is 18 amino acids. Germline V gene lookup returns CDR1 SGHAT and CDR2 FQNNGV. V lost 5 bases and J 11 bases, leaving 28 bases between the germline ends. CDR3 DNA sequence: TGTGCCAGCAGCGTAGTTTTATTGGCGACGAACCGGGGGGCACCCCTCCACTTT. It yields the protein CASSVVLLATNRGAPLHF.

This clonotype was observed a handful of times. This chain links TRBV20-1 with TRBJ2-5; 9 bases align to TRBD1. V gave up 8 bases and J gave up 2 bases; unmatched junction bases: 6. Germline V lookup: CDR1 DFQATT, CDR2 SNEGSKA (reference sequence). The CDR3 runs 13 residues. The CDR3 region is CSKDRGNQETQYF. CDR3 in DNA: TGCAGTAAAGACAGGGGGAATCAAGAGACCCAGTACTTC.

The chain links TRBV20-1 to TRBJ2-3, with 8 bases lining up with TRBD1. Germline-derived CDR1 and CDR2 are DFQATT and SNEGSKA (reference sequence). The CDR3 consists of 12 residues. The CDR3 is CRPRQGPDTQYF. CDR3 in DNA: TGCAGACCCCGACAGGGGCCAGATACGCAGTATTTT.

This chain uses TRBV6-5 with TRBJ1-2, with D uncertain. Trimming removed 2 bases from V and 2 bases from J, with 9 bases in between. CDR1 is MNHEY, CDR2 SVGAGI, per germline. The CDR3 runs 14 residues. CDR3 nucleotides: TGTGCCAGCAGTTACACCCAAGGGAACTATGGCTACACCTTC. It codes for CASSYTQGNYGYTF.

In the case of this clonotype: An end of the junction does not agree with germline; a read error may underlie this. The chain couples TRBV24-1 to TRBJ2-1; a possible D gene is TRBD2 (6 bases). CDR1 is KGHDR and CDR2 is SFDVKD in the germline V gene. The CDR3 loop spans 16 amino acids. CDR3 region: CATSDLGGQGYNEHFF. CDR3 bases: TGTGCCACCAGTGATTTGGGAGGGCAGGGTTACAATGAGCACTTCTTC.

The chain joins TRBV27 to TRBJ2-1, with 7 nucleotides matching TRBD2. This CDR3 contains 16 residues. Germline V lookup: CDR1 MNHEY, CDR2 SMNVEV (reference sequence). V shed 3 bases and J 7 bases; nucleotides not matched to a gene: 12. The CDR3 DNA reads as TGTGCCAGCAGTTTGTCGGGAGCGGGGAAATCAAATGAGCAGTTCTTC. It encodes CASSLSGAGKSNEQFF.

This clonotype was recorded a few times. The genes are TRBV29-1 and TRBJ1-1; TRBD1 matches 8 bases. Trimming at V came to 6 bases and at J to 4 bases, leaving 4 bases not matched to a gene. This CDR3 is 12 amino acids long. Per germline, CDR1 SQVTM and CDR2 ANQGSEA. The CDR3 DNA is TGCAGCGTCGGACAGGGCCCCACTGAAGCTTTCTTT. Protein sequence: CSVGQGPTEAFF.

V usage is TRBV6-1 and J usage is TRBJ1-5; D is unresolved. CDR3 length: 14 amino acids. Looked up from germline, CDR1 is MNHNS and CDR2 is SASEGT. Trimming left V 5 bases short and J 4 bases short, with 12 bases between. Here the CDR3 reads CASSPPGLNQPQHF. CDR3 coding DNA: TGTGCCAGCAGTCCACCGGGCCTTAATCAGCCCCAGCATTTT.

The gene calls are TRBV18 and TRBJ1-3; no definite D call. The V and J ends lost 2 bases and 4 bases respectively, with 9 bases between them. CDR3 length: 14 amino acids. Per germline, CDR1 KGHSH and CDR2 LQKENI. CDR3 nucleotides: TGTGCCAGCTCACCAGGGCCCCACGGAAACACCATATATTTT. As protein: CASSPGPHGNTIYF.

J is TRBJ2-1 and V is TRBV24-1; 9 bases match TRBD2. The germline V gene has CDR1 KGHDR and CDR2 SFDVKD. This CDR3 region has 17 residues. V was pared by 2 bases and J by 4 bases, with 8 bases of the junction left unmatched. CDR3 protein: CATSDYSGTSLYNEQFF. The DNA for the CDR3 is TGTGCCACCAGTGATTATTCCGGGACTAGCTTATACAATGAGCAGTTCTTC.

This clonotype was found a few times. The chain joins TRBV6-1 to TRBJ2-1; D gene uncertain. V shed 6 bases and J shed 5 bases, with 23 bases lying between them. The CDR3 extends over 17 amino acids. Per the germline V gene, CDR1 is MNHNS and CDR2 is SASEGT. In DNA, the CDR3 is TGTGCCAGCAGCTCAAAGGGTTCCCCAATCGCAAACAATGAGCAGTTCTTC. It translates to CASSSKGSPIANNEQFF.

The J gene is TRBJ1-1, the V gene TRBV20-1; 7 bases line up with TRBD1. V was pared by 6 bases and J by 6 bases, with 16 bases of the junction left unmatched. This CDR3 has 15 amino acids. Germline lookup yields CDR1 DFQATT and CDR2 SNEGSKA (reference sequence). The CDR3 DNA is TGCAGTGCGGAGAGGCCTACGGGGCAGGGGGCTGAAGCTTTCTTT. Its translation is CSAERPTGQGAEAFF.